This TCR beta chain appears in the sequencing data of a study of CD8 T cells in ankylosing spondylitis. Study-wide results and caveats: Disease-linked clones reportedly showed significant enrichment in matched ankylosing spondylitis synovial fluid. A motif in TCR beta, a set of roughly eight highly homologous variants, appeared characteristic of ankylosing spondylitis blood.

As to this clonotype: The antigen is unknown.

Using its own MiXCR run on the 5' RACE reads, TCRdb lists one record per CDR3 protein. The table records 200,000 or so distinct CDR3 sequences, 10% to 15% of them present only once. From germline, CDR1 is PRHDT and CDR2 FYEKMQ (reference sequence). The CDR3 length is 15 residues. The sequencing sample was made of blood, either unsorted or a sorted T cell fraction (not recorded which). The chain is built from TRBV13 and TRBJ2-7; D might be TRBD2 (5 bases). This TCR derives from a female donor with ankylosing spondylitis or in good health (not recorded which). The CDR3 DNA follows: TGTTTTACGGTCTGGAGACGGACTTTTACCTACGAGCAGTACTTC. Translation gives CFTVWRRTFTYEQYF.